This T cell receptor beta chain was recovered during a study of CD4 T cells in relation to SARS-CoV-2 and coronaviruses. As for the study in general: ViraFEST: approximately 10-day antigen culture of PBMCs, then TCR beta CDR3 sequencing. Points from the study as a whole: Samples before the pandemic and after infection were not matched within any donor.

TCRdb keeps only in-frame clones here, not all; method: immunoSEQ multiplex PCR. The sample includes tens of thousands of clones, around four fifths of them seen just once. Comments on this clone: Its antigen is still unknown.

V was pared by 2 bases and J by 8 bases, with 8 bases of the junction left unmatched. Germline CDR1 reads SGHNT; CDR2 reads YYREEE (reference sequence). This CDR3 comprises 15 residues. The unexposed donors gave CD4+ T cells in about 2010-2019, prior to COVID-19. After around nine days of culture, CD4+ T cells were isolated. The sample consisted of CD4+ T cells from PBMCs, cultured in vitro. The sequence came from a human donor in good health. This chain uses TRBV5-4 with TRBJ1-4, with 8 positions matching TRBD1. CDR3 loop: CASSLGTGGQEKLFF. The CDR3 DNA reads TGTGCCAGCAGCTTAGGAACAGGGGGTCAGGAAAAACTGTTTTTT.